Listed below are T cell receptor beta chains from one sample, sequenced in a study of shared clonotypes between healthy human individuals. TCRdb's copy holds only in-frame clones and misses some; the assay was immunoSEQ multiplex PCR. The sample carries some 1 million clones, 65% to 75% recorded once. Sequenced material: memory CD4+ T cells sorted from blood. Receptors were obtained from a man aged 18 to 30 in good health. Each CDR3 is given with its conserved first and last residue. A D gene is named only where the DNA matches it firmly. A row's size may be missing; if present it is once, few, many or a size class.

D,V,size,J,CDR3,DNA
-,TRBV6-6,-,TRBJ1-1,CASSWSVAEAFF,TGTGCCAGCAGTTGGTCGGTCGCTGAAGCTTTCTTT
-,TRBV25-1,-,TRBJ2-3,CASSASEDGYTDTQYF,TGTGCCAGCAGTGCCTCGGAGGACGGGTACACAGATACGCAGTATTTT
TRBD1,TRBV19,-,TRBJ1-1,CASSAQGARTEAFF,TGTGCCAGTAGTGCGCAGGGGGCCCGAACTGAAGCTTTCTTT
TRBD1,TRBV11-2,-,TRBJ2-5,CASSLGQGVKTQYF,TGTGCCAGCAGCTTAGGCCAGGGGGTAAAGACCCAGTACTTC
-,TRBV5-1,many,TRBJ2-5,CASSQSPQGGETQYF,TGCGCCAGCAGCCAGTCCCCACAGGGAGGAGAGACCCAGTACTTC
TRBD1,TRBV29-1,few,TRBJ1-1,CSVEVDRVRTEAFF,TGCAGCGTTGAAGTCGACAGGGTCCGAACTGAAGCTTTCTTT
-,TRBV5-1,-,TRBJ2-7,CASSLSGGEGYEQYF,TGCGCCAGCAGCTTGAGTGGAGGGGAAGGCTACGAGCAGTACTTC
TRBD1,TRBV30,many,TRBJ1-1,CAWSSPGQAVEAFF,TGTGCCTGGAGTTCCCCTGGACAGGCCGTCGAAGCTTTCTTT
TRBD1,TRBV2,-,TRBJ1-6,CASSEGPGQGASPLHF,TGTGCCAGCAGTGAAGGGCCGGGACAGGGGGCATCACCCCTCCACTTT
-,TRBV15,few,TRBJ2-1,CATSGNTQIPNEQFF,TGTGCCACCAGCGGGAACACACAGATACCCAATGAGCAGTTCTTC
-,TRBV27,-,TRBJ2-7,CASGGFSGEQYF,TGTGCCAGCGGAGGGTTCTCGGGCGAGCAGTACTTC